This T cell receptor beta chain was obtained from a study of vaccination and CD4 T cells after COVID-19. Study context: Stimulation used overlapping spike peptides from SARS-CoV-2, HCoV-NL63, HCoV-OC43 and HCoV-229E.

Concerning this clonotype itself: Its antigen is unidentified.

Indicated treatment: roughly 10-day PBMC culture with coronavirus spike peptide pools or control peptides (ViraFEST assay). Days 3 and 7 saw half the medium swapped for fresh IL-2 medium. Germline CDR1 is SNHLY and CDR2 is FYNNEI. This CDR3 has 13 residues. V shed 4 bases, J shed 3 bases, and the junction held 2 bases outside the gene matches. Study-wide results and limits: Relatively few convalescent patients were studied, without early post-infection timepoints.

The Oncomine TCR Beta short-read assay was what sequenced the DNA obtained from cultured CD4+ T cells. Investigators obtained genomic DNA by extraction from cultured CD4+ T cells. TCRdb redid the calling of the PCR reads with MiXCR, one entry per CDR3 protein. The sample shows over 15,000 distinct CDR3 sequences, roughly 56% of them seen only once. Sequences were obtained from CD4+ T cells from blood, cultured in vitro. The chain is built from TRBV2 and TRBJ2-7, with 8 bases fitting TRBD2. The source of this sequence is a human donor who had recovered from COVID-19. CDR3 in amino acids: CASSGGLDYEQYF. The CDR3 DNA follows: TGTGCCAGCAGTGGGGGACTAGACTACGAGCAGTACTTC.